The text below deals with one T cell receptor beta chain. As yet, its antigen is unknown. Sequencing relied on a cDNA template that was reverse transcribed from extracted RNA. Assay: immunoSEQ multiplex PCR; the TCRdb copy retains only in-frame clones and omits some. The repertoire holds roughly 100,000 clones, just over 85% seen once, with 11% in the top ten. These data are taken from a study of CD8+ T cells in alopecia areata. General study results and limits: Clonality was higher in lesional than normal scalp, especially in alopecia totalis/universalis.

Sample treatment: oral pan-JAK inhibitor, 5-10 mg twice daily. Trimming removed 0 bases at V and 2 bases at J, with 6 bases between. The CDR3 runs 14 residues. Germline V gene lookup returns CDR1 SGHDT and CDR2 YYEEEE. The sample was CD8+ T cells sorted from blood, taken at week 34, from a patient treated with tofacitinib. The sequence came from a human donor with alopecia areata. This sequence joins TRBV5-6 and TRBJ2-1, with D unclear. The CDR3 sequence: CASSLGDPYNEQFF. CDR3 bases: TGTGCCAGCAGCTTGGGGGATCCCTACAATGAGCAGTTCTTC. The whole variable domain, filled in from reference TRBV5-6 and TRBJ2-1, reads DAGVTQSPTHLIKTRGQQVTLRCSPKSGHDTVSWYQQALGQGPQFIFQYYEEEERQRGNFPDRFSGHQFPNYSSELNVNALLLGDSALYLCASSLGDPYNEQFFGPGTRLTVL.